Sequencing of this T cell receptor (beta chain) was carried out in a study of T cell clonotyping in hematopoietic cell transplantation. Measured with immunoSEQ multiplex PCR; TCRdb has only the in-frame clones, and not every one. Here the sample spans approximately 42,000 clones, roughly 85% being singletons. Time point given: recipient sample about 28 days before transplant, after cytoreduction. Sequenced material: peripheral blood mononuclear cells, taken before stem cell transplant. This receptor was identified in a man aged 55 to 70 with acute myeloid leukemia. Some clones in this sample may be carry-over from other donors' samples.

The CDR3 region has the DNA TGTGCCAGCAGCCTGATGGTGCAACACGAGCAGTACTTC. It yields the protein CASSLMVQHEQYF. The V call is TRBV7-2, the J call TRBJ2-7; D not certain. Germline V gene sequence: CDR1 SGHTA, CDR2 FQGNSA. Deletions cut 5 bases from V and 5 bases from J, with 13 bases between. The length of the CDR3 is 13 residues.